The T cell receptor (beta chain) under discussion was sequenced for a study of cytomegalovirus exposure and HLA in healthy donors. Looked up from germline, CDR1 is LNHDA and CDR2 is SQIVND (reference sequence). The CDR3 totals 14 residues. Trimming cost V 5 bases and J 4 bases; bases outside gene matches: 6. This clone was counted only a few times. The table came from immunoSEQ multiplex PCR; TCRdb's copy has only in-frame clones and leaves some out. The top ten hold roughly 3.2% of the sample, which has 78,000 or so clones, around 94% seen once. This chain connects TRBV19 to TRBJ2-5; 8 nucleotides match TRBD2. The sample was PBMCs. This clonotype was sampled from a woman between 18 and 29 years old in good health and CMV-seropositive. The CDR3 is CASSLGTSPETQYF. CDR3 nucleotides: TGTGCCAGTAGTCTTGGGACTAGTCCAGAGACCCAGTACTTC.